Shown below are 16 T cell receptor beta chains from a single sample sequenced in a study of shared clonotypes between healthy human individuals. Clones were read by immunoSEQ multiplex PCR, and TCRdb kept only the in-frame ones, dropping some. The sample lists about 2.3 million clones, over 90% occurring once. Sequences were obtained from naive CD4+ T cells from PBMCs. Subset given: CD45RA+ positively selected. The source is a man aged 18 to 30 in good health. Some clones in this sample may be carry-over from other donors' samples.

V is TRBV6-1 and J is TRBJ1-4; no firm D call. The CDR3 extends over 15 amino acids. V was trimmed by 2 bases and J by 4 bases, leaving 11 bases between them. From germline, CDR1 is MNHNS and CDR2 SASEGT. CDR3 in amino acids: CASSELGENNEKLFF. The DNA of the CDR3 is TGTGCCAGCAGTGAACTCGGGGAAAATAATGAAAAACTGTTTTTT.

The V gene is TRBV7-6, the J gene TRBJ2-7; either TRBD1 or TRBD2 may fit D (5 bases each). Germline V gene lookup returns CDR1 SGHVS and CDR2 FNYEAQ. The CDR3 is 16 amino acids. With 2 bases removed from V and 2 bases from J, the gap between germline ends came to 16 bases. In nucleotides, the CDR3 is TGTGCCAGCAGCTTAAGGGGAGAAGCGCAAACCTACGAGCAGTACTTC. Its translation is CASSLRGEAQTYEQYF.

The chain recombines TRBV7-9 with TRBJ2-1; no clear D gene. Germline CDR1 is SEHNR and CDR2 is FQNEAQ (reference sequence). This CDR3 contains 12 residues. V was cut by 7 bases and J by 8 bases, with 12 bases left in between. The chain's CDR3 is CASTPRVHEQFF. CDR3 sequence (DNA): TGTGCCAGCACCCCCCGGGTACATGAGCAGTTCTTC. The full variable domain, with the rest looked up from reference TRBV7-9 and TRBJ2-1, is DTGVSQNPRHKITKRGQNVTFRCDPISEHNRLYWYRQTLGQGPEFLTYFQNEAQLEKSRLLSDRFSAERPKGSFSTLEIQRTEQGDSAMYLCASTPRVHEQFFGPGTRLTVL.

The chain is built from TRBV10-3 and TRBJ1-3, with TRBD1 matching 8 bases. The CDR3 length is 15 residues. Germline V gene data show CDR1 as ENHRY and CDR2 as SYGVKD. V gave up 6 bases and J gave up 0 bases; unmatched junction bases: 4. The CDR3 DNA is TGTGCCATCAGCTCAGGGGGCGACTCTGGAAACACCATATATTTT. This encodes CAISSGGDSGNTIYF.

This clone was detected only once. This chain links TRBV7-2 with TRBJ2-7; D unresolved. The CDR3 has 12 amino acids. Germline CDR1 is SGHTA and CDR2 is FQGNSA. V lost 5 bases, J lost 3 bases, and 8 bases lay in between. CDR3 DNA: TGTGCCAGCAGCGGTTTGAACTACGAGCAGTACTTC. Residues: CASSGLNYEQYF.

This chain joins TRBV7-9 and TRBJ2-1, with D unclear. V was pared by 1 base and J by 7 bases, with 8 bases between. Germline loops: CDR1 SEHNR, CDR2 FQNEAQ (reference sequence). The CDR3 spans 13 residues. The CDR3 region has the DNA TGTGCCAGCAGCTTAGTGGGAACGAATGAGCAGTTCTTC. As protein: CASSLVGTNEQFF.

This clone showed up just once. The V and J genes are TRBV4-3 and TRBJ2-7; maybe TRBD2 (6 bases). The CDR3 is made up of 15 amino acids. With 1 base removed from V and 2 bases from J, the gap between germline ends came to 12 bases. Germline V gives CDR1 LGHNA, CDR2 YSLEER. DNA for the CDR3: TGCGCCAGCAGCCAAGCCGGGACTCACACCTACGAGCAGTACTTC. Its protein is CASSQAGTHTYEQYF.

This chain's CDR3 is CASRTTGGFEKLFF. CDR3 bases: TGTGCCAGCAGGACGACAGGGGGATTTGAAAAACTGTTTTTT. The V call is TRBV28, the J call TRBJ1-4; 9 positions match TRBD1. J gave up 7 bases and V 6 bases, and 6 bases lay outside the gene matches. The germline V gene has CDR1 MDHEN and CDR2 SYDVKM. This CDR3 has 14 residues.

The rearrangement links TRBV28 to TRBJ1-1; D remains ambiguous. The length of the CDR3 is 15 residues. Trimming pared 3 bases from V and 6 bases from J, leaving 17 bases between. CDR1 MDHEN and CDR2 SYDVKM come from the germline V gene. The CDR3 nucleotides read TGTGCCAGCAGTTTGGGTGTGGTGTCTTGGGCTGAAGCTTTCTTT. It encodes CASSLGVVSWAEAFF.

The chain employs TRBV7-2 and TRBJ1-5; no firm D call. The CDR3 length is 15 residues. V was cut by 4 bases and J by 4 bases, with 14 bases left in between. In germline, CDR1 is SGHTA, CDR2 FQGNSA. CDR3 nucleotide sequence: TGTGCCAGCAGCTCTAGCCCCCTACGGAATCAGCCCCAGCATTTT. It translates to CASSSSPLRNQPQHF.

The rearrangement joins TRBV5-1 to TRBJ1-2; D possibly corresponds to TRBD1 (6 bases). V lost 2 bases and J 5 bases, leaving 13 bases between the germline ends. CDR1 SGHRS and CDR2 YFSETQ come from the germline V gene. The CDR3 totals 14 residues. CDR3 coding DNA: TGCGCCAGCAGCTTCTCACAGGGTGGTTATGGCTACACCTTC. Protein product: CASSFSQGGYGYTF.

V is TRBV5-5 and J is TRBJ2-7; 8 bases fit TRBD1. The CDR3 has 13 residues. Germline V CDR1 and CDR2: SGHKS, YYEKEE (reference sequence). J lost 2 bases, V lost 4 bases, and 2 bases had no gene match. CDR3 sequence (DNA): TGTGCCAGCAGCCCCAGGGGGCCCTACGAGCAGTACTTC. Translated, it gives CASSPRGPYEQYF.

Details on this clone: The sample carries other DNA sequences with the same CDR3. V usage is TRBV5-1 and J usage is TRBJ1-1, with a tentative D call TRBD1 (5 bases). The ends were cut back, 4 bases at V and 1 base at J, with 11 bases in the middle. The CDR3 contains 14 residues. The germline V gene encodes CDR1 SGHRS and CDR2 YFSETQ. CDR3: CASSLQGGNTEAFF. CDR3 coding DNA: TGCGCCAGCAGCCTGCAGGGTGGGAACACTGAAGCTTTCTTT. The full variable domain, completed using reference TRBV5-1 and TRBJ1-1, is KAGVTQTPRYLIKTRGQQVTLSCSPISGHRSVSWYQQTPGQGLQFLFEYFSETQRNKGNFPGRFSGRQFSNSRSEMNVSTLELGDSALYLCASSLQGGNTEAFFGQGTRLTVV.

The chain recombines TRBV7-9 with TRBJ2-5, with no clear D. Germline V gene lookup returns CDR1 SEHNR and CDR2 FQNEAQ (reference sequence). The CDR3 consists of 14 residues. V was trimmed by 5 bases and J by 5 bases, leaving 15 bases between them. The chain's CDR3 is CASSATSLGETQYF. As DNA, the CDR3 is TGTGCCAGCAGCGCCACATCGTTGGGGGAGACCCAGTACTTC.

CDR3 DNA: TGTGCCAGCAGCGCCACCGGAAGAGCAGGGAGGTACACTGAAGCTTTCTTT. Translation: CASSATGRAGRYTEAFF. This rearrangement joins TRBV11-2 to TRBJ1-1, with D perhaps matching TRBD1 (5 bases). Germline values: CDR1 SGHAT, CDR2 FQNNGV. Trimming took 5 bases from V and 3 from J, leaving 22 bases between them. The CDR3 consists of 17 residues.

CDR3 residues: CASSDYGRGETQYF. DNA for the CDR3: TGTGCCAGCAGTGACTATGGGCGCGGAGAGACCCAGTACTTC. The chain uses TRBV6-1 and TRBJ2-5; no reliable D call. V was shortened by 3 bases and J by 4 bases, with 12 bases between the two germline ends. Germline CDR1 MNHNS, CDR2 SASEGT. The CDR3 runs to 14 residues.